The T cell receptor beta chain described here comes from a study of low-dose radiotherapy and immunotherapy resistance in tumors. The time point denotes: after trial treatment. Treatment here: LDRT plus nivolumab, ipilimumab, low-dose cyclophosphamide and aspirin (RACIN trial). Alpha and beta chains were covered, as first-strand cDNA relied on TRAV- and TRBV-specific primers. TCR amplification involved approximately 20 PCR cycles with a constant-region primer and V-primer adapter. TCRdb passed the reads through MiXCR, listing each CDR3 protein once. This table has nearly 60,000 distinct CDR3 sequences, about a quarter appearing once. This receptor was taken from a male donor with prostate cancer. This specimen was PBMCs, taken after low-dose radiotherapy plus immunotherapy.

The CDR3 nucleotides are TGTGCCAGCAGTACCACACAGGGGGCCAATTCACCCCTCCACTTT. Residues: CASSTTQGANSPLHF. The chain recombines TRBV6-5 with TRBJ1-6; 9 bases fit TRBD1. Germline V gene lookup returns CDR1 MNHEY and CDR2 SVGAGI. CDR3 length: 15 amino acids. The V gene end was trimmed by 5 bases and the J gene end by 7 bases; junction bases not matched to a gene: 6.